This T cell receptor beta chain was sequenced during a study of human T cells and chemical hapten exposure (dated by TCRdb to about 2021). Broadly, across the study: For sensitization, 2% DPC in acetone was applied to a 2 cm by 2 cm area of upper inner arm skin. Patients additionally received weekly therapeutic DPC doses to the scalp throughout the approximately 25-week study period. Patch testing on the upper back used Finn chambers containing 0.01% DPC, with scoring done after 6 days according to International Contact Dermatitis Research Group standards. Alopecia areata with under or over 50% scalp involvement, alopecia totalis and alopecia universalis were represented in the patient cohort, which was mostly female. Libraries were combined into a pool for sequencing, and differences in TCR yield between samples came mainly from small differences in library volumes within the pool. This study followed changes in the peripheral blood TCR repertoire in vivo during primary and secondary sensitization of alopecia patients to the hapten diphenylcyclopropenone (DPC). Blood samples were taken from patients before sensitization (week 0) and at 2, 6 and about 24 weeks after DPC sensitization. Twenty-nine alopecia patients gave blood for TCR sequencing at one to four time points (pre-sensitization, 2, 6 and 24 weeks).

The germline V gene (reference sequence) provides CDR1 DFQATT and CDR2 SNEGSKA. The junction carries 5 bases between V and J, which are trimmed by 6 bases and 0 bases respectively. From the cysteine through the phenylalanine, the CDR3 covers 11 amino acids. Here the CDR3 DNA is all that survives: 33 bases in frame from base 1. This clonotype was seen ten or more times. No antigen is known for it. Base qualities are not provided; no much larger clone lies one nucleotide away. The time point label, as the study defines it: patch test 3, about 24 weeks after DPC sensitization. This sample's treatment or condition label indicates: therapeutic diphenylcyclopropenone sensitization with weekly scalp DPC. Blood at each patch-test visit was drawn before the patch test was applied. Eligible patients were aged 18 to 70, diagnosed with alopecia, deemed suitable for DPC therapy, and excluded if pregnant. Total RNA was isolated from unfractionated whole blood collected in Tempus Blood RNA tubes.

What the research found in general, with its limitations: DPC sensitization did not change how many TCRs were above 1 in 1000 frequency, and no evidence was found of alterations in global repertoire structure. Repeated subsampling changed both the strength of the expansion versus patch-test correlation and the threshold at which the correlation became significant. A positive correlation was found between the number of PT1 expanded TCRs and patch test score, with significance reached at thresholds 8, 16 and 32 but not 4. Because all patients had alopecia, a presumed autoimmune disease, the immune response of the patients might differ from that of healthy individuals. Compared with pre-sensitization or healthy control sets, expanded TCRs formed significantly more large CDR3 similarity clusters, which is consistent with antigen-driven responses.

Libraries were prepared through RACE. TCRdb names NextSeq 500 as the instrument used. During library preparation, unique molecular identifiers were attached to individual cDNA molecules so that TCRs could be counted in a quantitative, reproducible way. Both TCR alpha and TCR beta chains were sequenced from each blood RNA sample. As for how the authors treated the data: Samples had a median of roughly 100,000 TCRs, with a range from roughly 20,000 to 690,600. The Decombinator software suite was used to annotate V, J and CDR3 in the TCR reads. Every sample was subsampled to the same number of TCRs (28,000) for the PS versus PT1 abundance plots. Expanded TCRs were defined as absent before sensitization and observed at least eight times at the 2-week time point. TCRdb cleaned the public reads at Q25 with fastp, built clones with MiXCR and kept in-frame beta chains. Each CDR3 protein appears once, grouped with its most common genes and DNA. In this record, the V and J calls reflect TCRdb's handling and not the investigators' own analysis. The sample table lists tens of thousands of distinct CDR3 sequences, around 13% of them with a count of one. The ten largest clones add up to approximately 6.2% of the sample.

Sequencing was performed on whole blood, taken in connection with sensitization to the hapten diphenylcyclopropenone (DPC). The receptor chain draws on TRBV20-1 and TRBJ1-1; the D gene cannot be named for sure. The origin of this receptor is a woman between 45 and 65 years old with alopecia areata. Some clones in this sample may be carry-over from other donors' samples. The CDR3 corresponds to CSAPLNTEAFF. The DNA reads as follows: TGCAGTGCCCCTCTGAACACTGAAGCTTTCTTT.